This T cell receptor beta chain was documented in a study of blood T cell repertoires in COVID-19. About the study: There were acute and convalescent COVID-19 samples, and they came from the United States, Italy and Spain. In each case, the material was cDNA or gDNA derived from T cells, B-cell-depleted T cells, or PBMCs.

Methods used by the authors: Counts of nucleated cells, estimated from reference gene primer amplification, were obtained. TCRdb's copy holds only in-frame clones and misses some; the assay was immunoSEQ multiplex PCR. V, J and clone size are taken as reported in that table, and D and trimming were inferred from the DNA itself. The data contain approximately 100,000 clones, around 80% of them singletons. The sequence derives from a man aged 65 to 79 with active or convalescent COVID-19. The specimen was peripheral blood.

The CDR3 DNA sequence: TGCAGTGCTAGTGGCAGGGCGAACACTGAAGCTTTCTTT. Translating it yields CSASGRANTEAFF. V usage is TRBV20-1 and J usage is TRBJ1-1, with D tentatively TRBD1 (5 bases). Germline values: CDR1 DFQATT, CDR2 SNEGSKA (reference sequence). V was trimmed by 3 bases and J by 1 base, leaving 9 bases between them. CDR3 length: 13 amino acids.